Listed below are T cell receptor beta chains from one sample, sequenced in a study of metastatic and nonmetastatic thyroid tumors. From the PCR reads, TCRdb re-called clones with MiXCR. This sample yields 20,000 to 25,000 clones, of which roughly 22% are seen a single time; around 30% belongs to the top ten. Material: blood. The receptors shown here come from a female donor with papillary thyroid cancer or a benign thyroid nodule (not recorded which). Some clones in this sample may be carry-over from other donors' samples. Each CDR3 is given with its conserved first and last residue. Fields, in order: CDR3 protein, J gene, V gene.

CASSDDSTYEQYF	TRBJ2-7	TRBV9
CASSQGEGDTDTQYF	TRBJ2-3	TRBV7-9
CASSHPGLGENIQYF	TRBJ2-4	TRBV4-1
CAISEREDDEQYF	TRBJ2-7	TRBV10-3
CASSPKGWGLGSGEQYF	TRBJ2-7	TRBV7-2
CASSHPTGGTEAFF	TRBJ1-1	TRBV4-1
CSARDSFSLEPQHF	TRBJ1-5	TRBV20-1
CASSSVTGIYEQYF	TRBJ2-7	TRBV2
CASSYSGSGELFF	TRBJ2-2	TRBV9
CASSQGVTGRRDNSPLHF	TRBJ1-6	TRBV4-3
CASSQGAGTPNTEAFF	TRBJ1-1	TRBV4-3
CASSFAEYTDTQYF	TRBJ2-3	TRBV14
CASSTSGIHEQFF	TRBJ2-1	TRBV13
CASSPATGGLTDTQYF	TRBJ2-3	TRBV5-1
CASSPDRGRDTEAFF	TRBJ1-1	TRBV18
CASSSNGREASSYNEQFF	TRBJ2-1	TRBV7-3
CAWSGNQNQPQHF	TRBJ1-5	TRBV30
CSARPTSGRSYEQYF	TRBJ2-7	TRBV20-1
CASSDGEAFEQYF	TRBJ2-7	TRBV6-2/TRBV6-3
CASSSSEEETQYF	TRBJ2-5	TRBV6-2/TRBV6-3
CASSLGQGPIF	TRBJ2-7	TRBV13
CASSKASVEQYF	TRBJ2-7	TRBV18
CASTPGTSGRGETQYF	TRBJ2-5	TRBV4-1
CAWSVTEYGYTF	TRBJ1-2	TRBV30